What follows are 11 T cell receptor beta chains derived from one specimen sequenced in a study of immune heterogeneity within non-small cell lung tumors. The authors amplified TCR beta CDR3 by multiplex PCR with 32 V and 13 J primers. Using its own MiXCR run on the multiplex PCR reads, TCRdb lists one record per CDR3 protein. The top ten clones hold about 12% of a sample with around 3,800 distinct CDR3 sequences, around 30% of them seen once. Template input, which was bulk tumor genomic DNA, totaled 600 to 700 ng per sample. In surgery, several biopsies were collected from each primary tumor at widely spaced sites. Curative surgery was performed on patients who had untreated, newly diagnosed non-small cell lung cancer. The sample comprised lung tumor tissue. These TCRs come from a man aged 55 to 70 with non-small cell lung cancer.

This clonotype has only a few counts. One junction end does not reproduce the germline sequence, and a read error may be involved. The chain uses TRBV5-1 and TRBJ1-1; D is possibly TRBD1 (6 bases). CDR1 and CDR2 from the germline V gene are SGHRS and YFSETQ. CDR3 length: 15 residues. The CDR3: CVSSLGPGVSTEAFF. CDR3 DNA sequence: TGCGTCAGCAGCTTGGGGCCAGGGGTGAGCACTGAAGCTTTCTTT.

V usage is TRBV6-4 and J usage is TRBJ2-1; D ambiguous. Germline-derived CDR1 and CDR2 are MRHNA and SNTAGT. V lost 3 bases and J lost 6, with 9 bases in between. This CDR3 comprises 13 residues. DNA for the CDR3: TGTGCCAGCAGTGAGTGGGCGCTCAATGAGCAGTTCTTC. Translating gives CASSEWALNEQFF.

A remark on this clonotype: This may be a read error: a much more frequent sequence differs by one nucleotide. The CDR3 nucleotides are TGTGACATCAGTGAAGGAGTCCCATCGGGCAATCAGCCCCAGCATTTT. Protein sequence: CDISEGVPSGNQPQHF. The chain recombines TRBV10-3 with TRBJ1-5, with no clear D. CDR1 is ENHRY and CDR2 is SYGVKD in the germline V gene. This CDR3 has 16 amino acids.

This clonotype was detected only a few times. The V gene is TRBV30, the J gene TRBJ2-5; 11 bases fit TRBD2. CDR3 size: 15 residues. Trimming took 5 bases from V and 3 from J; bases not matched to a gene: 8. Germline assignment: CDR1 GTSNPN and CDR2 SVGIG (reference sequence). CDR3 DNA sequence: TGTGCCTGGCTACTAGCGGGAGTCGGGAAAGAGACCCAGTACTTC. This translates into CAWLLAGVGKETQYF.

This clonotype is termed medium-sized. V usage is TRBV27 and J usage is TRBJ1-2; D call uncertain. Trimming took 3 bases from V and 3 from J, leaving 8 bases between them. The CDR3 consists of 13 residues. Looked up from germline, CDR1 is MNHEY and CDR2 is SMNVEV (reference sequence). The CDR3 nucleotides are TGTGCCAGCAGTTTTGGCCGGTACTATGGCTACACCTTC. This codes for CASSFGRYYGYTF.

The chain employs TRBV20-1 and TRBJ2-5; 10 nucleotides match TRBD1. The CDR3 is 14 amino acids. The germline CDR1 and CDR2 sequences are DFQATT and SNEGSKA (reference sequence). Losses at the gene ends were 2 bases for V and 3 bases for J; bases not matched to a gene: 3. The CDR3 DNA follows: TGCAGTGCTAGATCCGGGACAGGGGAAGAGACCCAGTACTTC. It encodes CSARSGTGEETQYF.

Only a few counts were recorded for this clonotype. The chain links TRBV6-2 or TRBV6-3 to TRBJ1-2, with no clear D. This CDR3 is built from 11 residues. From germline, CDR1 is MNHEY and CDR2 SVGEGT. The V gene lost 5 bases and the J gene lost 7 bases, with 8 bases spanning the gap. In DNA form, the CDR3 reads TGTGCCAGCAGTCTAATGGGTGGCTACACCTTC. It yields the protein CASSLMGGYTF.

In its sample, this clonotype is medium-sized (0.01 to 0.1%). The chain has TRBV28 and TRBJ2-3; 8 positions agree with TRBD1. In germline, CDR1 is MDHEN, CDR2 SYDVKM. The CDR3 is 16 residues long. V gave up 4 bases and J gave up 1 base; unmatched junction bases: 7. CDR3 sequence (DNA): TGTGCCAGCAGTTGGAACGCGGACAGGGGCACAGATACGCAGTATTTT. This encodes CASSWNADRGTDTQYF. Combining the CDR3 with reference TRBV28 and TRBJ2-3 gives the whole variable domain DVKVTQSSRYLVKRTGEKVFLECVQDMDHENMFWYRQDPGLGLRLIYFSYDVKMKEKGDIPEGYSVSREKKERFSLILESASTNQTSMYLCASSWNADRGTDTQYFGPGTRLTVL.

This clonotype was picked up one time. One end of the junction is discordant with germline, which a read error may explain. This chain joins TRBV11-2 and TRBJ2-5; possible D gene TRBD1, 5 bases. Germline V lookup: CDR1 SGHAT, CDR2 FQNNGV. The CDR3 consists of 15 residues. CDR3 DNA: TGTGTCAGCAGCTTAGTAACCAGGGCCCAAGAGACCCAGTATTTC. Residues: CVSSLVTRAQETQYF.

This chain connects TRBV27 to TRBJ2-5; 13 bases match TRBD2. The J call could be wrong; TRBJ2-1 is a better fit for the DNA end. From germline, CDR1 is MNHEY and CDR2 SMNVEV (reference sequence). The CDR3 has 17 residues. The CDR3 region is CASSRPGTSGAYDEQFF. DNA for the CDR3: TGTGCCAGCAGTCGGCCCGGGACTAGCGGGGCATACGATGAGCAGTTCTTC.

There are a few counts of this clonotype. This rearrangement joins TRBV2 to TRBJ2-6; no reliable D call. Germline-derived CDR1 and CDR2 are SNHLY and FYNNEI. V was trimmed by 6 bases and J by 0 bases, leaving 9 bases between them. The CDR3 has 15 residues. The DNA of the CDR3 is TGTGCCAGCAGAGTAAGAAGCTCTGGGGCCAACGTCCTGACTTTC. Amino acids: CASRVRSSGANVLTF.